This T cell receptor (beta chain) derives from a study of blood T cell repertoires in COVID-19. Study summary: Sites in the United States, Italy and Spain provided acute and convalescent COVID-19 samples. T cells, B-cell-depleted T cells, or PBMCs supplied cDNA or gDNA.

As originally analysed: Estimation of nucleated cell counts was performed using reference gene primer amplification. Libraries were prepared by immunoSEQ multiplex PCR; TCRdb keeps only in-frame clonotypes and omits some of them. V and J calls and clone size are as listed in that table; D and trimming were resolved from the DNA. This repertoire shows tens of thousands of clones, roughly 80% found once; its top ten account for 5.5% to 7%. V was pared by 4 bases and J by 7 bases, with 6 bases of the junction left unmatched. The CDR3 sequence is 14 residues long. This sequence joins TRBV5-3 and TRBJ1-4; 8 bases are a match to TRBD1. TRBV5-3 is placed among ORFs of uncertain function. What was sequenced was peripheral blood. This TCR was sampled from a human donor in a cohort sampled during active or convalescent COVID-19. The CDR3 DNA reads TGTGCCAGAAGCCAACAGGGGGTTTCTGAAAAACTGTTTTTT. Its protein is CARSQQGVSEKLFF.